This TCR beta chain was sequenced in a study of T cell responses to AZD1222 COVID-19 vaccine. General observations from the study: Distributed over spike, vaccine-associated CD4 TCRs predominated at 160-218 and 743-854. Seropositive at baseline were only a handful of AZD1222 recipients. It was only after the peak T cell response that any repertoires were sampled.

The method was immunoSEQ multiplex PCR; TCRdb's version includes in-frame clones alone and lacks a portion of them. The sample has about 140,000 clones, 89% seen once; the top ten hold about 4.8%. Remarks on this clone: Antigen: not known.

The clonotype was recovered from an adult in good health. The sample consisted of peripheral blood, taken on day 0 of AZD1222 vaccination.

CDR3 bases: TGCGCCAGCAGATCCGGGACAGACAGCTCCTACGAGCAGTACTTC. It is translated as CASRSGTDSSYEQYF. This chain uses TRBV5-1 with TRBJ2-7; TRBD1 matches at 7 bases. The CDR3 has 15 residues. CDR1 and CDR2 (germline): SGHRS, YFSETQ. Trimming took 5 bases from V and 0 from J; bases not matched to a gene: 8.